This TCR beta chain was sequenced in a study of identical twins. This clonotype was found a few times. The CDR3 loop spans 13 amino acids. V dropped 6 bases and J dropped 4 bases, with 12 bases sitting between them. TCRdb called the 5' RACE reads again in MiXCR, with one record for every CDR3 protein. The sample records about 470,000 distinct CDR3 sequences, more than 20% being singletons. A further study also used this sample, focusing on T cells expressing NK-cell markers.

The V and J genes are TRBV12-3 or TRBV12-4 and TRBJ1-1, with a weak D call TRBD1 (5 bases). The origin of this receptor is a woman between 18 and 30 years old in good health. Sequencing was done on a sample of CD4+ T cells sorted from blood. CDR3 bases: TGTGCCAGCAGGGTGACAGCGGGCACTGAAGCTTTCTTT. Protein: CASRVTAGTEAFF.